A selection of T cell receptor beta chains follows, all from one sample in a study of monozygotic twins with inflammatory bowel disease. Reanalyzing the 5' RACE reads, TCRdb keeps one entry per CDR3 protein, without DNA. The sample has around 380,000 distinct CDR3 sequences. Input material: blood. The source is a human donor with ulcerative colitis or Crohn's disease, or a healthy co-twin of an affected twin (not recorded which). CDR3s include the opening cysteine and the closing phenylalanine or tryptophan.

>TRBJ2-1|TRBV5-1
CASSLRTRKGGFDEQFF
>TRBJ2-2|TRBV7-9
CASYLGGLSNTGELFF
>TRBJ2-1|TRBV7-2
CASSPSSGGYNEQFF
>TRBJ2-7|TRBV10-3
CAISGQGGEQYF
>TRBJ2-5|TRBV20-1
CSASAPGLAGGETQYF
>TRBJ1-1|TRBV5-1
CASSLSRWGATEAFF
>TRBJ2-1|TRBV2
CASGTGLSNEQFF
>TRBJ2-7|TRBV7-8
CASRRDDSYEQYF
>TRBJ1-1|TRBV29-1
CSVGGTGRGLMAFF
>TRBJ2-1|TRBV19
CASSERTRSYNEQFF
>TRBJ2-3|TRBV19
CASSPGLALGADTQYF
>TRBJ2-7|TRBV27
CASSRTSGSFPEQYF
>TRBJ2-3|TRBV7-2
CASSYHVRQTDTQYF
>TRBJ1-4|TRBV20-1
CSARGEEEKLFF
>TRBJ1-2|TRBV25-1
CASSENGRGWLGYTF
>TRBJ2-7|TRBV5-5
CASSSPSMIYEQYF
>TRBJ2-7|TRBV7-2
CASSFHVTYEQYF
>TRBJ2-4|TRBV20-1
CSARDQRNIQYF
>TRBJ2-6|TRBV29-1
CSAAIGSGANVLTF
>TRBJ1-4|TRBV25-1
CASQPGSVEKLFF
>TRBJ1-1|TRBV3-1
CASSQDGVNTEAFF